A selection of T cell receptor beta chains follows, all from one sample in a study of cytotoxic CD8 clonotypes in ibrutinib-treated CLL. Generated by immunoSEQ multiplex PCR, the TCRdb table keeps only in-frame clones and is missing some. The data contain fewer than 400,000 clones, roughly 67% of them singletons. The sequencing used PBMCs, collected after 36 months of ibrutinib treatment. These receptors were collected from a human donor with chronic lymphocytic leukemia. CDR3s include the opening cysteine and the closing phenylalanine or tryptophan. Fields, in order: clone size, V gene, J gene, D gene, CDR3 DNA, CDR3 protein. A D gene is named only where the DNA matches it firmly. A clone size is listed for some rows: how often the clone was seen (once, few, many), or a class if it is expanded.

clone_size: few
v_call: TRBV19
j_call: TRBJ2-2
d_call: .
cdr3_nt: TGTGCCAGTAGTATAGCCTCCCCCGGGGAGCTGTTTTTT
cdr3_aa: CASSIASPGELFF

clone_size: .
v_call: TRBV13
j_call: TRBJ1-2
d_call: .
cdr3_nt: TGTGCCAGCAGTCCAATGAGCCCCGCAGGTAACTATGGCTACACCTTC
cdr3_aa: CASSPMSPAGNYGYTF

clone_size: .
v_call: TRBV5-1
j_call: TRBJ2-2
d_call: .
cdr3_nt: TGCGCCAGCAGCTTCAATTCAGTCACCGGGGAGCTGTTTTTT
cdr3_aa: CASSFNSVTGELFF

clone_size: .
v_call: TRBV4-1
j_call: TRBJ2-6
d_call: .
cdr3_nt: TGCGCCAGCAGGAGAGAGATTTCTGGGGCCAACGTCCTGACTTTC
cdr3_aa: CASRREISGANVLTF

clone_size: .
v_call: TRBV9
j_call: TRBJ1-2
d_call: .
cdr3_nt: TGTGCCAGCAGCGTAGATCTATCGGCTGGAGGCTACACCTTC
cdr3_aa: CASSVDLSAGGYTF

clone_size: .
v_call: TRBV10-3
j_call: TRBJ1-5
d_call: .
cdr3_nt: TGTGCCATCAGTGAGGGGCTGGTTAGCAATCAGCCCCAGCATTTT
cdr3_aa: CAISEGLVSNQPQHF

clone_size: .
v_call: TRBV9
j_call: TRBJ2-2
d_call: .
cdr3_nt: TGTGCCAGCAGCGTCTCCTGGGTGAACACCGGGGAGCTGTTTTTT
cdr3_aa: CASSVSWVNTGELFF

clone_size: few
v_call: TRBV19
j_call: TRBJ2-7
d_call: .
cdr3_nt: TGTGCCAGTAGTATTACGTCTGAGTCCTACGAGCAGTACTTC
cdr3_aa: CASSITSESYEQYF

clone_size: .
v_call: TRBV5-1
j_call: TRBJ2-5
d_call: .
cdr3_nt: TGCGCCAGCAGCTCCGGCCCGACGGAGCAAGAGACCCAGTACTTC
cdr3_aa: CASSSGPTEQETQYF

clone_size: .
v_call: TRBV2
j_call: TRBJ2-3
d_call: .
cdr3_nt: TGTGCCACTAAGCGCACAGATACGCAGTATTTT
cdr3_aa: CATKRTDTQYF

clone_size: .
v_call: TRBV25-1
j_call: TRBJ2-5
d_call: .
cdr3_nt: TGTGCCAGCACCCCTGGGGGCAGAGAGACCCAGTACTTC
cdr3_aa: CASTPGGRETQYF

clone_size: .
v_call: TRBV9
j_call: TRBJ2-7
d_call: TRBD2
cdr3_nt: TGTGCCAGCAGCGCCGTAGCGGGAGGGCCGGGCGAGCAGTACTTC
cdr3_aa: CASSAVAGGPGEQYF

clone_size: few
v_call: TRBV5-1
j_call: TRBJ1-4
d_call: .
cdr3_nt: TGCGCCAGCAGCTTTGCCGGGATGGGTGAAAAACTGTTTTTT
cdr3_aa: CASSFAGMGEKLFF

clone_size: .
v_call: TRBV6-4
j_call: TRBJ2-2
d_call: TRBD1
cdr3_nt: TGTGCCACCGCTACGGACAGGGCGAGCGGGGAGCTGTTTTTT
cdr3_aa: CATATDRASGELFF

clone_size: .
v_call: TRBV7-2
j_call: TRBJ2-2
d_call: .
cdr3_nt: TGTGCCAGCAGTTTTAGTTATACCGGGGAGCTGTTTTTT
cdr3_aa: CASSFSYTGELFF

clone_size: .
v_call: TRBV13
j_call: TRBJ2-5
d_call: .
cdr3_nt: TGTGCCAGCAGCTTAGAAGCTATCGAGACCCAGTACTTC
cdr3_aa: CASSLEAIETQYF

clone_size: once
v_call: TRBV10-3
j_call: TRBJ1-1
d_call: .
cdr3_nt: TGTGCCATCAGTGGTTCGGGGGGCACTGAAGCTTTCTTT
cdr3_aa: CAISGSGGTEAFF

clone_size: .
v_call: TRBV29-1
j_call: TRBJ2-7
d_call: TRBD1
cdr3_nt: TGCAGCGTTGGTTTCGGGACAGGGGCCTACGAGCAGTACTTC
cdr3_aa: CSVGFGTGAYEQYF

clone_size: few
v_call: TRBV28
j_call: TRBJ1-2
d_call: .
cdr3_nt: TGTGCCAGCAGTTTGGGAAGGACCTCATTTACGGGCTATGGCTACACCTTC
cdr3_aa: CASSLGRTSFTGYGYTF

clone_size: .
v_call: TRBV29-1
j_call: TRBJ1-4
d_call: .
cdr3_nt: TGCAGCGTTGTGGACCGGGGCCTGACTAATGAAAAACTGTTTTTT
cdr3_aa: CSVVDRGLTNEKLFF

clone_size: .
v_call: TRBV2
j_call: TRBJ2-7
d_call: TRBD1
cdr3_nt: TGTGCCAGCAGTGAACCTCGGACAGGGGCGCCCCTTTCCTACGAGCAGTACTTC
cdr3_aa: CASSEPRTGAPLSYEQYF

clone_size: .
v_call: TRBV28
j_call: TRBJ1-2
d_call: TRBD1
cdr3_nt: TGTGCCAGCAGTCTAGCCGTGACAGGGATCCATGGCTACACCTTC
cdr3_aa: CASSLAVTGIHGYTF

clone_size: few
v_call: TRBV2
j_call: TRBJ1-2
d_call: TRBD1
cdr3_nt: TGTGCCAGCACCCGAGCCCTTACAGGGGCAGGTGGCTACACCTTC
cdr3_aa: CASTRALTGAGGYTF

clone_size: .
v_call: TRBV7-2
j_call: TRBJ2-7
d_call: .
cdr3_nt: TGTGCCAGCAGCGTCCGGGACCAATCCTACGAGCAGTACTTC
cdr3_aa: CASSVRDQSYEQYF

clone_size: .
v_call: TRBV9
j_call: TRBJ2-7
d_call: TRBD1
cdr3_nt: TGTGCCAGCAGCGCCCGGACAGGGAGGATTGGCGAGCAGTACTTC
cdr3_aa: CASSARTGRIGEQYF

clone_size: once
v_call: TRBV5-4
j_call: TRBJ1-6
d_call: TRBD1
cdr3_nt: TGTGCCAGCAGCCCGACAGGGGAGGATTCACCCCTCCACTTT
cdr3_aa: CASSPTGEDSPLHF

clone_size: .
v_call: TRBV29-1
j_call: TRBJ2-5
d_call: TRBD2
cdr3_nt: TGCAGCGTTGCCCTACTAGCGGGAGAGACCCAGTACTTC
cdr3_aa: CSVALLAGETQYF

clone_size: .
v_call: TRBV5-1
j_call: TRBJ2-3
d_call: .
cdr3_nt: TGCGCCAGCAATGGGGGGGCAGGAGATACGCAGTATTTT
cdr3_aa: CASNGGAGDTQYF

clone_size: .
v_call: TRBV10-3
j_call: TRBJ2-5
d_call: .
cdr3_nt: TGTGCCATCAGTGACTGGGACTCCCCCGGGGAGACCCAGTACTTC
cdr3_aa: CAISDWDSPGETQYF

clone_size: .
v_call: TRBV14
j_call: TRBJ2-5
d_call: .
cdr3_nt: TGTGCCAGCAGTCTATCCTCCTGGGGGCAAGAGACCCAGTACTTC
cdr3_aa: CASSLSSWGQETQYF

clone_size: few
v_call: TRBV29-1
j_call: TRBJ1-2
d_call: TRBD1
cdr3_nt: TGCAGCGTCAGGACAGGGGGCGACTATGGCTACACCTTC
cdr3_aa: CSVRTGGDYGYTF

clone_size: .
v_call: TRBV7-3
j_call: TRBJ1-6
d_call: TRBD1
cdr3_nt: TGTGCCAGCAGCCCAGGGGGCTCAGGTTCACCCCTCCACTTT
cdr3_aa: CASSPGGSGSPLHF

clone_size: .
v_call: TRBV29-1
j_call: TRBJ2-6
d_call: .
cdr3_nt: TGCAGCGTTTTAACCGGGATTTCTCCCTCTGGGGCCAACGTCCTGACTTTC
cdr3_aa: CSVLTGISPSGANVLTF

clone_size: .
v_call: TRBV7-2
j_call: TRBJ2-1
d_call: .
cdr3_nt: TGTGCCAGCAGCTTTAGGGGGTTCAACGACAATGAGCAGTTCTTC
cdr3_aa: CASSFRGFNDNEQFF

clone_size: .
v_call: TRBV14
j_call: TRBJ1-1
d_call: .
cdr3_nt: TGTGCCAGCCGTCTCGGGTCAGCCACTGAAGCTTTCTTT
cdr3_aa: CASRLGSATEAFF

clone_size: few
v_call: TRBV7-6
j_call: TRBJ1-4
d_call: .
cdr3_nt: TGTGCCAGCAGCTTAGCGTCGCGAGAAAAACTGTTTTTT
cdr3_aa: CASSLASREKLFF

clone_size: .
v_call: TRBV13
j_call: TRBJ2-1
d_call: .
cdr3_nt: TGTGCCAGCAGCTCCCCGCTCTCGGCCTACAATGAGCAGTTCTTC
cdr3_aa: CASSSPLSAYNEQFF

clone_size: .
v_call: TRBV2
j_call: TRBJ2-4
d_call: .
cdr3_nt: TGTGCCAGCAGGACAACAGGAGAAAACATTCAGTACTTC
cdr3_aa: CASRTTGENIQYF

clone_size: few
v_call: TRBV29-1
j_call: TRBJ2-1
d_call: .
cdr3_nt: TGCAGCGTTGAACCGGGGGCTGAGCAGTTCTTC
cdr3_aa: CSVEPGAEQFF

clone_size: once
v_call: TRBV2
j_call: TRBJ2-5
d_call: .
cdr3_nt: TGTGCCAGCAGTGTCAGGGACTACCAAGAGACCCAGTACTTC
cdr3_aa: CASSVRDYQETQYF

clone_size: once
v_call: TRBV9
j_call: TRBJ2-1
d_call: .
cdr3_nt: TGTGCCAGCAGCGTAGGGGGCGGTTACAATGAGCAGTTCTTC
cdr3_aa: CASSVGGGYNEQFF

clone_size: few
v_call: TRBV4-1
j_call: TRBJ2-2
d_call: .
cdr3_nt: TGCGCCAGCAGCCAAGATATAAACCCCGGGGAGCTGTTTTTT
cdr3_aa: CASSQDINPGELFF

clone_size: .
v_call: TRBV2
j_call: TRBJ1-1
d_call: .
cdr3_nt: TGTGCCAGCAGTGAAAGTCCTCTGATCACTGAAGCTTTCTTT
cdr3_aa: CASSESPLITEAFF

clone_size: .
v_call: TRBV11-2
j_call: TRBJ1-2
d_call: .
cdr3_nt: TGTGCCAGCAGCTTAGTCCCAGGATCTTATGGCTACACCTTC
cdr3_aa: CASSLVPGSYGYTF